This T cell receptor (beta chain) was retrieved from a study of human T cells and chemical hapten exposure. The overall study: Patients received weekly diphenylcyclopropenone doses to the scalp throughout the approximately 25-week study. Patients, largely female, had alopecia areata, totalis or universalis.

The time point here: patch test 3, about 24 weeks after DPC sensitization. Treatment: therapeutic diphenylcyclopropenone sensitization with weekly scalp DPC. Prior to each patch test being applied, blood was drawn. TCRdb re-derived calls from the RACE reads in MiXCR, one entry per CDR3 protein. Altogether about 190,000 distinct CDR3 sequences are present, 20% to 25% being singletons, with the ten largest covering roughly 2.5%. The specimen comprised whole blood, sampled in connection with sensitization to the hapten diphenylcyclopropenone (DPC). The sequence was collected from a woman aged 40 to 50 with alopecia areata. Some clones in this sample may be carry-over from other donors' samples.

The chain's CDR3 is CASSRHNQPQHF. In DNA, the CDR3 is TGTGCCAGCAGCCGACACAATCAGCCCCAGCATTTT. The V and J genes are TRBV12-3 or TRBV12-4 and TRBJ1-5; D gene uncertain. V lost 6 bases to trimming and J lost 3 bases, with 6 bases between them. The CDR3 spans 12 residues.